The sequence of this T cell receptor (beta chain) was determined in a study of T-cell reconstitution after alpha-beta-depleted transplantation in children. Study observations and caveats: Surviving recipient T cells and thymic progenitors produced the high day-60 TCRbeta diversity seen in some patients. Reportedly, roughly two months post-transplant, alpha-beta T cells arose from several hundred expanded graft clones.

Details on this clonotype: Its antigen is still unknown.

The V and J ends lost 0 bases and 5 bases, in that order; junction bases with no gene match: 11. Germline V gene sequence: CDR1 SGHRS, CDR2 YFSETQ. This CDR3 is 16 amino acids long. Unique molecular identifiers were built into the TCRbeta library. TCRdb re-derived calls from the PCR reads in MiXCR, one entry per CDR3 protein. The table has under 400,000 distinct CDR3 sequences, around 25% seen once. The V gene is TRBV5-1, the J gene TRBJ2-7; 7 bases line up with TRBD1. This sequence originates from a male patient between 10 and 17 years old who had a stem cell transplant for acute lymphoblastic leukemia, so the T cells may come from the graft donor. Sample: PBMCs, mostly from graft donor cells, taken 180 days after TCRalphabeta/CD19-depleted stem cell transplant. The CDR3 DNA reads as TGCGCCAGCAGCTTGGGGCGATACAGGGGCGTGGACGAGCAGTACTTC. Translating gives CASSLGRYRGVDEQYF.